Listed here are 21 T cell receptor beta chains from one sample, sequenced in a study of identical twins. TCRdb redid the calling of the 5' RACE reads with MiXCR, one entry per CDR3 protein. The sample includes more than 650,000 distinct CDR3 sequences, 5.5% to 7.5% of them seen just once. The sequenced material came from naive T cells sorted from blood. All receptors come from a man aged 18 to 35 in good health.

At least ten counts were recorded for this clonotype. The chain carries TRBV5-1 and TRBJ1-2; 7 bases match TRBD1. Unmatched junction bases numbered 8, after V lost 4 bases and J lost 2 bases. From germline, CDR1 is SGHRS and CDR2 YFSETQ. The CDR3 consists of 15 residues. The CDR3 bases are TGCGCCAGCAGCCCTGGGGACAGAGCAAACTATGGCTACACCTTC. This encodes CASSPGDRANYGYTF.

Written as DNA, the CDR3 is TGCGCCAGCAGCAGAGGTGGGACCGGGGCCAACGTCCTGACTTTC. It encodes CASSRGGTGANVLTF. The V gene is TRBV4-1, the J gene TRBJ2-6; the D call may be TRBD1 or TRBD2 (5 bases each). V lost 5 bases to trimming and J lost 4 bases, with 12 bases between them. Germline CDR1 MGHRA, CDR2 YSYEKL. The CDR3 covers 15 residues.

This clonotype was seen many times. V usage is TRBV5-1 and J usage is TRBJ2-3; TRBD2 matches at 9 bases. After removal of 4 bases from V and 2 bases from J, the junction contained 5 bases not matched to a gene. Germline assignment: CDR1 SGHRS and CDR2 YFSETQ. This CDR3 is 15 amino acids long. CDR3 in DNA: TGCGCCAGCAGCCCGACTAGCGGTTTCACAGATACGCAGTATTTT. It encodes CASSPTSGFTDTQYF.

The chain recombines TRBV3-1 with TRBJ2-7; no definite D call. The V and J ends lost 4 bases and 2 bases respectively, with 18 bases between them. Germline CDR1 is LGHDT and CDR2 is YNNKEL (reference sequence). The CDR3 is 16 residues long. The CDR3 sequence is CASSPSTVPTTYEQYF. The CDR3 region has the DNA TGTGCCAGCAGCCCGAGCACTGTCCCCACAACCTACGAGCAGTACTTC.

The chain couples TRBV5-1 to TRBJ1-1, with 9 bases fitting TRBD1. Germline V gene data show CDR1 as SGHRS and CDR2 as YFSETQ. CDR3 size: 15 residues. V was pared by 4 bases and J by 5 bases, with 9 bases of the junction left unmatched. CDR3: CASSIGRQGGTEAFF. Written as DNA, the CDR3 is TGCGCCAGCAGCATAGGACGACAGGGGGGAACTGAAGCTTTCTTT.

Many counts were recorded for this clonotype. The chain couples TRBV12-3 or TRBV12-4 to TRBJ2-5; 9 bases are shared with TRBD2. The J segment lost 5 bases and the V segment lost 7 bases, leaving 11 bases of the junction unmatched. The CDR3 is 15 amino acids. Here the CDR3 reads CASTIGGLASETQYF. The CDR3 bases are TGTGCCAGCACCATAGGGGGACTAGCTTCTGAGACCCAGTACTTC.

The chain combines TRBV4-2 with TRBJ1-4; D not certain. Germline CDR1 is LGHNA and CDR2 is YNFKEQ. V dropped 3 bases and J dropped 11 bases, with 19 bases sitting between them. The CDR3 runs to 15 residues. CDR3 region: CASSQDPEGMVKLFF. Written as DNA, the CDR3 is TGTGCCAGCAGCCAGGACCCGGAGGGAATGGTGAAACTGTTTTTT.

The chain has TRBV12-3 or TRBV12-4 and TRBJ2-1, with TRBD2 matching over 11 bases. CDR3 length: 16 residues. The J segment lost 6 bases and the V segment lost 2 bases, leaving 6 bases of the junction unmatched. CDR3 DNA sequence: TGTGCCAGCAGTTTAAATAGCGGGAGGGCCGTCAATGAGCAGTTCTTC. It specifies CASSLNSGRAVNEQFF.

This chain joins TRBV27 and TRBJ2-6; D possibly uses TRBD1 or TRBD2 (5 bases each). This CDR3 comprises 16 residues. The V gene's germline CDR1 is MNHEY and CDR2 SMNVEV (reference sequence). V was shortened by 5 bases and J by 2 bases, with 13 bases between the two germline ends. The CDR3 nucleotides are TGTGCCAGCAGTGGGACGGGGATTGCTGGGGCCAACGTCCTGACTTTC. Encoded protein: CASSGTGIAGANVLTF.

This clonotype was detected ten times or more. V and J are TRBV12-3 or TRBV12-4 and TRBJ2-7, with D unclear. V lost 0 bases and J 3 bases, leaving 12 bases between the germline ends. This CDR3 spans 15 amino acids. The chain's CDR3 is CASSLAGLGLYEQYV. The DNA for the CDR3 is TGTGCCAGCAGTTTAGCGGGTCTAGGTCTCTACGAGCAGTACGTC.

This clonotype was counted only a few times. This chain links TRBV27 with TRBJ2-7; maybe TRBD2 (6 bases). The V gene lost 2 bases and the J gene lost 0 bases, with 11 bases spanning the gap. The germline V gene has CDR1 MNHEY and CDR2 SMNVEV (reference sequence). The CDR3 sequence is 15 residues long. The CDR3 DNA is TGTGCCAGCAGTTTAGCGGGGAGGAGCTCCTACGAGCAGTACTTC. This encodes CASSLAGRSSYEQYF.

This clonotype was counted at least ten times. Here the CDR3 reads CSVESDRRWSGELFF. The CDR3 DNA sequence: TGCAGCGTTGAGAGCGACAGGCGGTGGTCCGGGGAGCTGTTTTTT. The V gene is TRBV29-1, the J gene TRBJ2-2, with D possibly matching TRBD1 (6 bases). Between the trimmed V and J ends, which lost 3 bases and 6 bases, there was a span of 17 bases. Germline V CDR1 and CDR2: SQVTM, ANQGSEA. The CDR3 consists of 15 residues.

This clonotype was recorded at least ten times. The rearrangement uses TRBV5-1 and TRBJ1-1; 7 bases fit TRBD1. J lost 0 bases, V lost 4 bases, and 9 bases had no gene match. The CDR3 spans 16 residues. Germline CDR1 reads SGHRS; CDR2 reads YFSETQ. The CDR3 bases are TGCGCCAGCAGCAAGGGGACAGAAACCATGAACACTGAAGCTTTCTTT. It is translated as CASSKGTETMNTEAFF.

This clonotype was detected only a few times. This rearrangement joins TRBV7-7 to TRBJ2-5, with TRBD2 as a possible D gene (5 bases). The CDR3 has 15 residues. CDR1 is SSHAT, CDR2 FNYEAQ, per germline (reference sequence). With 5 bases removed from V and 1 base from J, the gap between germline ends came to 14 bases. CDR3 protein: CASSGGGQGQETQYF. CDR3 bases: TGTGCCAGCAGCGGAGGTGGGCAAGGCCAAGAGACCCAGTACTTC.

The V call is TRBV10-2, the J call TRBJ2-7, with D maybe TRBD1 (5 bases). This CDR3 is 13 amino acids long. V was trimmed by 6 bases and J by 2 bases, leaving 11 bases between them. CDR1 is WSHSY, CDR2 SAAADI, per germline. The CDR3 loop reads CASSETATYEQYF. The DNA of the CDR3 is TGCGCCAGCAGCGAGACAGCTACCTACGAGCAGTACTTC.

This clonotype has ten or more counts. CDR3 bases: TGCAGCGTCCAAGGACTAGCGGGAGACTACGAGCAGTACGTC. Its protein product is CSVQGLAGDYEQYV. V usage is TRBV29-1 and J usage is TRBJ2-7, with 13 bases fitting TRBD2. The germline V gene encodes CDR1 SQVTM and CDR2 ANQGSEA. The CDR3 sequence is 14 residues long. Trimming took 6 bases from V and 3 from J; bases not matched to a gene: 5.

This clonotype was detected a few times. The chain combines TRBV4-2 with TRBJ2-7; perhaps TRBD1 as D (5 bases). The CDR3 extends over 14 amino acids. V shed 1 base and J shed 2 bases, with 9 bases lying between them. Germline CDR1 reads LGHNA; CDR2 reads YNFKEQ. CDR3 loop: CASSQVLGAYEQYF. CDR3 DNA sequence: TGTGCCAGCAGCCAAGTATTAGGGGCCTACGAGCAGTACTTC.

Only a few counts were recorded for this clonotype. The chain combines TRBV4-3 with TRBJ1-1; D is uncertain. The CDR3 contains 14 residues. Germline-derived CDR1 and CDR2 are LGHNA and YSLEER. V dropped 3 bases and J dropped 2 bases, with 10 bases sitting between them. The CDR3 DNA is TGCGCCAGCAGCCATGGCCAGAGTAACACTGAAGCTTTCTTT. Translation: CASSHGQSNTEAFF.

This clonotype was counted only a few times. This sequence joins TRBV18 and TRBJ2-3; 9 bases match TRBD2. V shed 3 bases and J 4 bases; nucleotides not matched to a gene: 8. This CDR3 region has 16 residues. In germline, CDR1 is KGHSH, CDR2 LQKENI. CDR3 amino acids: CASSPVAGGPADTQYF. The CDR3 nucleotides read TGTGCCAGCTCACCGGTTGCGGGAGGGCCTGCAGATACGCAGTATTTT.

This chain connects TRBV5-6 to TRBJ2-3; 10 nucleotides match TRBD1. The CDR3 is 15 amino acids. Germline V gene sequence: CDR1 SGHDT, CDR2 YYEEEE. V lost 2 bases to trimming and J lost 8 bases; unmatched junction nucleotides: 8. CDR3 loop: CASSFGTGADGTQYF. The DNA of the CDR3 is TGTGCCAGCAGCTTTGGGACAGGGGCCGACGGTACGCAGTATTTT.

This clonotype was recorded a few times. This chain links TRBV12-3 or TRBV12-4 with TRBJ2-1, with D unresolved. V lost 6 bases to trimming and J lost 6 bases, with 15 bases between them. The CDR3 contains 14 residues. The CDR3 region has the DNA TGTGCCAGCAGCTCTATTCCCTCAGGCAATGAGCAGTTCTTC. This gives the protein CASSSIPSGNEQFF.